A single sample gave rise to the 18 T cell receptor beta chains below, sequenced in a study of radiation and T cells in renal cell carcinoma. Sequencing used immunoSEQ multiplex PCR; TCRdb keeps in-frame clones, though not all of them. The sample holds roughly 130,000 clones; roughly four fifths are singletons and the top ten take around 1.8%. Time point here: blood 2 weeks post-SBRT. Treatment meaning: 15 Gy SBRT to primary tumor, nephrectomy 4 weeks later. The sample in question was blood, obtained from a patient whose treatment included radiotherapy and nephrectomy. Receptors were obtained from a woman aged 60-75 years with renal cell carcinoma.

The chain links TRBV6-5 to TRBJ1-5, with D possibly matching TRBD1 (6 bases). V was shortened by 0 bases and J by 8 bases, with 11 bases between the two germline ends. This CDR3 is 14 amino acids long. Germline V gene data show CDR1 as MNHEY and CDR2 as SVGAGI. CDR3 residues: CASSYSGGSEPQHF. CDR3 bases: TGTGCCAGCAGTTACTCCGGGGGCTCGGAGCCCCAGCATTTT.

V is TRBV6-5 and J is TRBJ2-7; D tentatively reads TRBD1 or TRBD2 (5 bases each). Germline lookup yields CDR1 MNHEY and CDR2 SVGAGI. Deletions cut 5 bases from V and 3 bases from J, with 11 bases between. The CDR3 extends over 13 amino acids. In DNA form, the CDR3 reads TGTGCCAGCAGTACGGGGCTCAGCTACGAGCAGTACTTC. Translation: CASSTGLSYEQYF.

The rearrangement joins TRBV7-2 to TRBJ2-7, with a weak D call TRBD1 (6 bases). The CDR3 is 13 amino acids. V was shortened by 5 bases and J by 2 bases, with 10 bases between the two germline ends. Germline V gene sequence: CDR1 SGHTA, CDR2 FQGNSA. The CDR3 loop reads CASSQDRTYEQYF. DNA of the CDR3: TGTGCCAGCAGCCAGGACAGAACCTACGAGCAGTACTTC.

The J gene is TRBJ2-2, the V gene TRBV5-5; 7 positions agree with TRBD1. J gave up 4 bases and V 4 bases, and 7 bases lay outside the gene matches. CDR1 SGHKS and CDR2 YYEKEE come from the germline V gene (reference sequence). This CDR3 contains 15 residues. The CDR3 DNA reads TGTGCCAGCAGCCATGACAGGGTATCCACCGGGGAGCTGTTTTTT. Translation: CASSHDRVSTGELFF. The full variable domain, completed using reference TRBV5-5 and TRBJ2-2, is DAGVTQSPTHLIKTRGQQVTLRCSPISGHKSVSWYQQVLGQGPQFIFQYYEKEERGRGNFPDRFSARQFPNYSSELNVNALLLGDSALYLCASSHDRVSTGELFFGEGSRLTVL.

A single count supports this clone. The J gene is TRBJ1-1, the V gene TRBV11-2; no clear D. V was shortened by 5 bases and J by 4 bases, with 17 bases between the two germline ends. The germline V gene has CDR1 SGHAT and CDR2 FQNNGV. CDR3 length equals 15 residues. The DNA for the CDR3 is TGTGCCAGCAGCCCCGCCCGGGTTTCGGGCACTGAAGCTTTCTTT. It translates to CASSPARVSGTEAFF.

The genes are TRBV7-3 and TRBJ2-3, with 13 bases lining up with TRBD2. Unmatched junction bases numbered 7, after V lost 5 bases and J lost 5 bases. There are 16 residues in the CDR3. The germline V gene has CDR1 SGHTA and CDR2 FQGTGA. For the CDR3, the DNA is TGTGCCAGCAGCACTACTAGCGGGGGGGCCCTAGATACGCAGTATTTT. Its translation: CASSTTSGGALDTQYF.

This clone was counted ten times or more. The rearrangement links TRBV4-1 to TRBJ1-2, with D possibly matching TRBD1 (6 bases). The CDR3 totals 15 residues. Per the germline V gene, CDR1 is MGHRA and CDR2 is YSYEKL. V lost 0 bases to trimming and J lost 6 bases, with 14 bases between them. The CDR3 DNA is TGCGCCAGCAGCCAAGATTCTACATCAGGGGATGGCTACACCTTC. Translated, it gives CASSQDSTSGDGYTF.

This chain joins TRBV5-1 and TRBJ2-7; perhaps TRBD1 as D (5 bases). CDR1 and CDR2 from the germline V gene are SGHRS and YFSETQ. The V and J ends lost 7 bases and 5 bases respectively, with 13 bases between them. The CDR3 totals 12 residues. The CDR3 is CASGADANEQYF. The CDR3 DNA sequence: TGCGCCAGCGGGGCAGACGCAAACGAGCAGTACTTC.

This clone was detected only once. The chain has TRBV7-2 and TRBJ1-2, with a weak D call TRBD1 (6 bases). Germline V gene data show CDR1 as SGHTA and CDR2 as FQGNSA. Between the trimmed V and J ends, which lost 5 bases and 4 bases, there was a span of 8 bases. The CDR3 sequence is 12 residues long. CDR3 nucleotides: TGTGCCAGCAGCCAGGACAGCTATGGCTACACCTTC. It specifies CASSQDSYGYTF.

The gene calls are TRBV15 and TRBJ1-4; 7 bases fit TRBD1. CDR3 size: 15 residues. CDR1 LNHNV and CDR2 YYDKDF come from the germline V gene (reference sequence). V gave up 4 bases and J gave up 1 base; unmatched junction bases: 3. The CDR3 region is CATSTYRGTNEKLFF. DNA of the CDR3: TGTGCCACCAGCACCTACAGGGGAACTAATGAAAAACTGTTTTTT.

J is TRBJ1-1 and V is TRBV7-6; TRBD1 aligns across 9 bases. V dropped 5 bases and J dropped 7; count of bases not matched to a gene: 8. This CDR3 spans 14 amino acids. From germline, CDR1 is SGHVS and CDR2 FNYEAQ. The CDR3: CASSQRDREYEAFF. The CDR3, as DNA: TGTGCCAGCAGCCAACGGGACAGGGAATATGAAGCTTTCTTT.

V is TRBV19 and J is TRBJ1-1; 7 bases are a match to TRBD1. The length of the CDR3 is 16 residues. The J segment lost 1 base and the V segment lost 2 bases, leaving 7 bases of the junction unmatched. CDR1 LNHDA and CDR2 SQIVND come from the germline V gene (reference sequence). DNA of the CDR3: TGTGCCAGTAGTATATGGGCCACAGGGGAGAACACTGAAGCTTTCTTT. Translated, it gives CASSIWATGENTEAFF.

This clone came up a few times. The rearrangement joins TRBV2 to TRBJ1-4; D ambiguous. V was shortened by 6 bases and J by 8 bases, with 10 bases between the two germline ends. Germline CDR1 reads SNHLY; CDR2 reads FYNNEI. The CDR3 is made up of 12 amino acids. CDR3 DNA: TGTGCCAGCAGGGGTTTAGGCGAAAAACTGTTTTTT. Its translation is CASRGLGEKLFF.

The CDR3 region has the DNA TGTGCCAGCAGCCCCCGGGCCGACTACGAGCAGTACTTC. Translating gives CASSPRADYEQYF. The chain combines TRBV9 with TRBJ2-7; D ambiguous. Germline assignment: CDR1 SGDLS and CDR2 YYNGEE. The V and J ends lost 4 bases and 3 bases respectively, with 11 bases between them. This CDR3 region has 13 residues.

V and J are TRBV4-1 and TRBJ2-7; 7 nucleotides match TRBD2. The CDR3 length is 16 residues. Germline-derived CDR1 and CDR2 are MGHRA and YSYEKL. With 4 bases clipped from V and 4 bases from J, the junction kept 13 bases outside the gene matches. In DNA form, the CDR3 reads TGCGCCAGCAGCCCCATATGGACGGGGGGATCTTACGAGCAGTACTTC. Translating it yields CASSPIWTGGSYEQYF.

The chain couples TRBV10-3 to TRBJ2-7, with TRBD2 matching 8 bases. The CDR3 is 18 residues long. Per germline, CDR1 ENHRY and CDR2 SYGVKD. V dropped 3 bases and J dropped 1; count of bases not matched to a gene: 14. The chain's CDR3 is CAISDFVGERGGSYEQYF. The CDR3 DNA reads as TGTGCCATCAGTGATTTCGTCGGGGAGCGCGGGGGGTCCTACGAGCAGTACTTC.

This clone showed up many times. In DNA form, the CDR3 reads TGTGCCAGCAGCTTAGCGTCGGGCAATCAGCCCCAGCATTTT. Its protein is CASSLASGNQPQHF. This chain joins TRBV7-6 and TRBJ1-5, with no clear D. The germline CDR1 and CDR2 sequences are SGHVS and FNYEAQ. V gave up 0 bases and J gave up 2 bases, with 5 bases separating them. The length of the CDR3 is 14 residues.

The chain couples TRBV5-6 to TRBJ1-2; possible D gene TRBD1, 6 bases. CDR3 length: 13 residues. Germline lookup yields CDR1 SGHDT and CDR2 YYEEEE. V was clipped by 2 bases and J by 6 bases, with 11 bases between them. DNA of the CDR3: TGTGCCAGCAGCTTCACCGGGGGCAATGGCTACACCTTC. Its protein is CASSFTGGNGYTF.